The clone carrying this T cell receptor (beta chain) was seen only a few times. Gene names and germline refer to mouse. Cells pooled from cutaneous lymph nodes were sorted on CD4, CD8alpha, NKG2D, NKG2ACE and other markers. TCR sequencing used cDNA made by reverse transcription of extracted RNA. Only in-frame clones appear in the TCRdb table, and some are missing; sequencing was by immunoSEQ multiplex PCR. Observed in the sample are over 250,000 clones, none of them singletons. The entry originates in a study of CD8+ T cells in alopecia areata. For the study at large: Grafting placed skin from approximately 6-12-month-old C3H/HeJ donors with spontaneous alopecia onto roughly 7-10-week-old female C3H/HeJ mice.

This receptor was obtained from a C3H/HeJ mouse with alopecia areata. These mice share the MHC haplotype H2-k. The source material was CD4+ T cells sorted from a lymph node.

CDR3: CASSQDSQSAETLYF. CDR3 DNA, as far as it was read: TGTGCCAGCAGCCAAGATTCACAGAGTGCAGAA. The genes are TRBV2 and TRBJ2-3; D not resolved. The read terminates 4 residues ahead of where the CDR3 ends, so the germline J gene completes it. Trimming pared 0 bases from V and 0 bases from J, leaving 7 bases between. The CDR3 has 15 amino acids. Germline V CDR1 and CDR2: LGHNA, YSYQKL.